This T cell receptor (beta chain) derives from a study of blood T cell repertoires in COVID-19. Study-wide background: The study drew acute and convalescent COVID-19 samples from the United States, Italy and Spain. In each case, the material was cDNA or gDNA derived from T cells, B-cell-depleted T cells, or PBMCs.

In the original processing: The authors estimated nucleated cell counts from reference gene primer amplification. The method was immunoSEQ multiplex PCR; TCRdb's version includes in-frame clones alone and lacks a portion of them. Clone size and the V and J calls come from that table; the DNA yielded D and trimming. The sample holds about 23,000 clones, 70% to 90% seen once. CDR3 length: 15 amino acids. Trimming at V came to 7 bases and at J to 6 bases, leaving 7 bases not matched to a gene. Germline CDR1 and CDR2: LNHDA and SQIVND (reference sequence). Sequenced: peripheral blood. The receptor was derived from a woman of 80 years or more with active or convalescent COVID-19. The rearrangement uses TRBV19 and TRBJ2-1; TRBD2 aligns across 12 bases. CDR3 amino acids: CASKRTSGAFNEQFF. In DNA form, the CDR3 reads TGTGCCAGTAAACGGACTAGCGGGGCTTTCAATGAGCAGTTCTTC.